These T cell receptor beta chains were read from a single sample in a study of cytomegalovirus exposure and HLA in healthy donors. Produced via immunoSEQ multiplex PCR; TCRdb's table is partial and in-frame only. The repertoire holds some 120,000 clones, with more than 75% as singletons. Specimen: PBMCs. Receptors originate from a man between 18 and 35 years old in good health and CMV-seronegative. Both conserved end residues are part of each CDR3. The D gene is left open where the match is weak.

TRBJ1-4,TRBV7-9,TRBD1,CASSSGQGGNEKLFF
TRBJ1-5,TRBV27,TRBD1,CASSSEPPGTGMGQPQHF
TRBJ1-1,TRBV2,TRBD1,CASSEANMDRAAFF
TRBJ2-7,TRBV7-9,TRBD1,CASSFSGTGKAEQYF
TRBJ1-1,TRBV9,TRBD1,CASSDVETGQGLWTEAFF
TRBJ1-5,TRBV7-2,.,CASARRGQPQHF
TRBJ1-1,TRBV18,.,CASSPQGVAEAFF
TRBJ1-2,TRBV7-6,.,CASSLDVGANYGYTF
TRBJ1-1,TRBV5-1,TRBD1,CASSLGGTGAQGTEAFF
TRBJ1-2,TRBV18,TRBD1,CASSKTGTDGGYTF
TRBJ2-1,TRBV9,.,CASSVGASEQFF
TRBJ1-2,TRBV7-9,.,CSSSLVPERNYGYTF
TRBJ2-4,TRBV4-1,.,CASSQTPRDRYWDIQYF
TRBJ2-2,TRBV9,.,CASSVDPRTDLPRGELFF
TRBJ2-2,TRBV4-3,TRBD1,CASSQERPGGTGELFF
TRBJ2-1,TRBV11-3,TRBD2,CASSLLAGGPNEQFF
TRBJ1-3,TRBV6-5,.,CASSGLGTGNTIYF
TRBJ1-5,TRBV9,TRBD1,CASSKGQGGQPQHF
TRBJ2-2,TRBV29-1,TRBD2,CSVEEGGANTGELFF
TRBJ1-6,TRBV4-1,TRBD1,CASSQLVQGASYNSPLHF
TRBJ1-4,TRBV5-1,TRBD1,CASRGTRTGGELFF
TRBJ2-1,TRBV5-6,.,CASSPDRWASWEQFF
TRBJ2-7,TRBV7-9,.,CASSLSRIPPYEQYF
TRBJ1-5,TRBV6-6,TRBD1,CASRPRDSIPNQPQHF
TRBJ1-6,TRBV18,.,CASSPGAGDNSPLHF
TRBJ1-2,TRBV5-5,.,CASSHNLQGNYGYTF
TRBJ1-1,TRBV10-3,.,CAISEGVGGYVNTEAFF
TRBJ2-5,TRBV18,.,CASSPLPSPQAETQYF
TRBJ1-1,TRBV6-5,.,CASSSSTGLGTEAFF
TRBJ1-5,TRBV6-5,.,CAAGEVSNQPQHF
TRBJ1-4,TRBV19,TRBD1,CASSMGQSNEKLFF
TRBJ2-1,TRBV7-6,TRBD1,CASSLKTGASSYNEQFF
TRBJ2-4,TRBV6-1,TRBD2,CASSERERGGLGAKNIQYF
TRBJ2-2,TRBV28,.,CASGTGTGELFF
TRBJ1-1,TRBV5-4,.,CASSLEGRGSEAFF
TRBJ2-7,TRBV2,TRBD1,CASIRGSYEQYF
TRBJ2-7,TRBV7-8,TRBD2,CASSLESGGVSYEQYF
TRBJ2-7,TRBV6-1,.,CASTEGGGSSYEQYF
TRBJ1-1,TRBV19,TRBD1,CASSWDRANTEAFF
TRBJ2-7,TRBV6-5,.,CASSYVDSYEQYF